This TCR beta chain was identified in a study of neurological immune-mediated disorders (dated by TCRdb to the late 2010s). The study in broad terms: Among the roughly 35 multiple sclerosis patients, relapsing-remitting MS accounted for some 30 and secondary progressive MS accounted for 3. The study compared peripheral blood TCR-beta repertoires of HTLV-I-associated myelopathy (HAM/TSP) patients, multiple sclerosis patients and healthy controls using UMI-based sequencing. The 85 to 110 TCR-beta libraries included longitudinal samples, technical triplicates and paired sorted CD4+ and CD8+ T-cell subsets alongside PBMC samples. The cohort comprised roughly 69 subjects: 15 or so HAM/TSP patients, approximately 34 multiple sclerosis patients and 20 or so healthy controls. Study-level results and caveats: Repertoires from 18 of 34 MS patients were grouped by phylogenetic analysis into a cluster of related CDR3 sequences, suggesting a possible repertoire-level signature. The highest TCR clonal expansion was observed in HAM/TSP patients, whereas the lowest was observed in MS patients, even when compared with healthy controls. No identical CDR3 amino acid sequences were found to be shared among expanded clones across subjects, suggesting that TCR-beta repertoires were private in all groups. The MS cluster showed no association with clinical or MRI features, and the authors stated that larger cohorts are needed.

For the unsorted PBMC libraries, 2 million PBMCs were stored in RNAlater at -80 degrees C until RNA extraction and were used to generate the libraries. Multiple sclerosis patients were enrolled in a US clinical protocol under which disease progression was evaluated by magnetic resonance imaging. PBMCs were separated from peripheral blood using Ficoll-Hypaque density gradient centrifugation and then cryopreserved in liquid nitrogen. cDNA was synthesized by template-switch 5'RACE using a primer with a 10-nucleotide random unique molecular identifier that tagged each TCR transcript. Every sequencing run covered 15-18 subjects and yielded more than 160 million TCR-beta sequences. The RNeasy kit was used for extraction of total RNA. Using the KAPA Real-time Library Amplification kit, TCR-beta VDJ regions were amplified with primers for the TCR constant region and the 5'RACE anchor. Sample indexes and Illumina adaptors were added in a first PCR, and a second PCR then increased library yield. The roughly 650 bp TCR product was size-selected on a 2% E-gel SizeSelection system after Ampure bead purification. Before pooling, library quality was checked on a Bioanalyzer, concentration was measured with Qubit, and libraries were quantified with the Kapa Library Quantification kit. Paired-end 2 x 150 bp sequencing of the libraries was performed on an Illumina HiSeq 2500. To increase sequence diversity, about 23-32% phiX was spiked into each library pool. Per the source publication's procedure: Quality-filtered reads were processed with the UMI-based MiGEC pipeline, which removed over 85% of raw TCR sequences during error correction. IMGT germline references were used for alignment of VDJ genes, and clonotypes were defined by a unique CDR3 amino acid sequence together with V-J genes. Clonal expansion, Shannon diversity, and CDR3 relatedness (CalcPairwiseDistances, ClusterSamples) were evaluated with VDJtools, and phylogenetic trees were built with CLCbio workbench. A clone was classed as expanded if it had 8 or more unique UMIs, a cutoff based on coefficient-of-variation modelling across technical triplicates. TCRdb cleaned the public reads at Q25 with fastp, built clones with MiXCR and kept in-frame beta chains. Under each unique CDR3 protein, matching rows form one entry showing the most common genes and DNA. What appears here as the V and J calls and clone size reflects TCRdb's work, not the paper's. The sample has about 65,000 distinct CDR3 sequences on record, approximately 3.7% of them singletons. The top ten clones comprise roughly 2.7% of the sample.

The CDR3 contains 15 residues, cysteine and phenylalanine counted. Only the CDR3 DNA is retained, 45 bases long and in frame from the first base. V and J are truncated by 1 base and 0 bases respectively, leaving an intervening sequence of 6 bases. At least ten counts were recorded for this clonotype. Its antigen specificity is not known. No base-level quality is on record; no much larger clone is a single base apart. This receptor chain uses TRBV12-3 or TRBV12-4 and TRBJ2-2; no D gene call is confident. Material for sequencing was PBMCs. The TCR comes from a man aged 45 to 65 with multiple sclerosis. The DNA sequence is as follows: TGTGCCAGCAGTTTAGTTACAGCGAACACCGGGGAGCTGTTTTTT. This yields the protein CASSLVTANTGELFF.